The T cell receptor beta chain described here comes from a study of blood T cell repertoires in COVID-19. Across the study: Material from acute and convalescent COVID-19 was sourced from the United States, Italy and Spain. T cells, B-cell-depleted T cells, or PBMCs provided the cDNA or gDNA that served as material.

This clone was detected only once. Seattle participants joined during active infection and were tracked over time. V shed 6 bases and J shed 8 bases, with 7 bases lying between them. CDR3 length: 10 amino acids. Per the germline V gene, CDR1 is MNHEY and CDR2 is SVGAGI. Per the authors' pipeline: The authors estimated nucleated cell counts from reference gene primer amplification. Only in-frame clones appear in the TCRdb table, and some are missing; sequencing was by immunoSEQ multiplex PCR. V and J calls and clone size come straight from that table; D and trimming were deduced from the DNA. This sample has about 170,000 clones, with just under 85% found just once.

The chain links TRBV6-5 to TRBJ1-1; D not certain. Sequenced input: peripheral blood. This TCR came from an elderly woman with COVID-19, enrolled during active disease. The CDR3 DNA reads as TGTGCCAGCAGGAGGATAGAAGCTTTCTTT. Encoded protein: CASRRIEAFF.